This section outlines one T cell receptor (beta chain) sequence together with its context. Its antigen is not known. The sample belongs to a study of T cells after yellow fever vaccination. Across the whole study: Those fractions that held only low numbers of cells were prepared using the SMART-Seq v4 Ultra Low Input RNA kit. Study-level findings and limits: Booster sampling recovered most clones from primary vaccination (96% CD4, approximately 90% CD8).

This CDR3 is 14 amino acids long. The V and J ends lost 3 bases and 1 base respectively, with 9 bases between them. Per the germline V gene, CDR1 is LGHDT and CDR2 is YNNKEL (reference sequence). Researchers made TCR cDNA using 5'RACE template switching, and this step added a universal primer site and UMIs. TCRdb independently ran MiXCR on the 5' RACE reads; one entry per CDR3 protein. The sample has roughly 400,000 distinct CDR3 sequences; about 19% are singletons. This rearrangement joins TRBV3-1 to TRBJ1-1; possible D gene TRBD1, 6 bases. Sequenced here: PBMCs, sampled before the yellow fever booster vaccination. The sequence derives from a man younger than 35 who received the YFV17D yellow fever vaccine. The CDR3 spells CASSQGTWNTEAFF. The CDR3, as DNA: TGTGCCAGCAGCCAGGGGACATGGAACACTGAAGCTTTCTTT.